Sequencing of this T cell receptor (beta chain) was carried out in a study of neurological immune-mediated disorders. The germline V gene has CDR1 LGHNT and CDR2 FRNRAP. V was pared by 3 bases and J by 4 bases, with 10 bases of the junction left unmatched. The CDR3 is made up of 18 amino acids. The unsorted libraries had their origin in 2 million PBMCs stored at -80 C. Points from the study as a whole: The greatest TCR clonal expansion occurred in HTLV-1-associated myelopathy and the least in multiple sclerosis, which fell below healthy controls. None of the CDR3 amino acid sequences of expanded clones were shared across subjects, and this suggested private repertoires in all groups.

At least ten counts were recorded for this clonotype. The antigen remains unidentified. TCRdb analysed the 5' RACE reads with MiXCR anew, one entry per CDR3 protein. Among about 59,000 distinct CDR3 sequences listed, roughly 13% were seen once. Material for sequencing was PBMCs. The receptor was derived from a woman aged 60-75 years with HTLV-1-associated myelopathy (HAM/TSP). The chain carries TRBV12-5 and TRBJ2-1; 12 bases agree with TRBD2. CDR3 protein: CASGLAKTSGSIYNEQFF. CDR3 nucleotide sequence: TGTGCTAGTGGTTTAGCCAAGACTAGCGGGAGTATTTACAATGAGCAGTTCTTC.